This paragraph covers one TCR beta chain sequence. Its antigen remains unidentified. This entry comes from a study of cytomegalovirus exposure and HLA in healthy donors. The overall study: Of over 300 genotyped donors, 70% to 85% clustered with self-reported Caucasian donors. Whole-study results and caveats: Clonal expansion was found to be greater in HLA-associated TCR beta chains than in equally common others in a later analysis. Reported findings show TCR beta sequences accurately forecast HLA-A and HLA-B alleles in most subjects.

The PCR contained 60 Vbeta and 13 Jbeta primers. Sequencing was performed with immunoSEQ multiplex PCR; in TCRdb, only in-frame clones are kept and a portion is missing. The repertoire has about 130,000 clones, 65% to 80% of them found once; the top ten carry about 6.8%. V lost 2 bases, J lost 5 bases, and 19 bases lay in between. CDR3 length equals 16 residues. The germline gives CDR1 KGHSH, CDR2 LQKENI. Sequences were obtained from PBMCs. J is TRBJ2-7 and V is TRBV18, with D possibly TRBD1 on 6 matching bases. This TCR was recovered from a man between 35 and 55 years old in good health and CMV-seropositive. The CDR3 DNA reads TGTGCCAGCTCACCAGTCCCGGCGCAGGGGCCCCACGAGCAGTACTTC. Translated: CASSPVPAQGPHEQYF.